The TCR beta chain described here comes from a study of CD8 T cells in ankylosing spondylitis (dated by TCRdb to the late 2010s). About the full investigation: The study profiled T cell receptor beta repertoires in healthy donors and ankylosing spondylitis patients to find disease-linked TCR variants. The whole study cohort included 85 to 120 healthy donors and about two dozen ankylosing spondylitis patients. Samples of peripheral blood were taken, and for ankylosing spondylitis patients, synovial fluid was collected as well.

Via the germline V gene (reference sequence), CDR1 is DFQATT and CDR2 SNEGSKA. Trimmed from V: 2 bases; trimmed from J: 3 bases; junction bases lacking a gene match: 6. Its CDR3 holds 14 amino acids, cysteine through phenylalanine. Just CDR3 DNA is preserved here, 42 bases in frame from base 1. Sequencing instrument: Illumina HiSeq 2500. TCR beta libraries were prepared by quantitative 5'-RACE with molecular barcodes. Per the authors' processing: A new computational method based on a probabilistic model of VDJ rearrangement was used to identify disease-linked TCR variants. Using fastp trimming at Q25 and MiXCR clonotype assembly, TCRdb reanalyzed the public sequencing data and kept in-frame beta chains. CDR3 protein duplicates are merged, each entry listing the most common genes and DNA. None of the V and J calls come from the authors' own analysis; TCRdb made them. The sample table records 50,000 to 70,000 distinct CDR3 sequences; more than 5.5% of these occur just once. Around 4.5% of the sample is taken by the ten largest.

This clonotype was picked up a small number of times. Its cognate antigen has yet to be identified. No base qualities exist here, and no much larger clone lies one base off it. Points the paper makes about the study in general: Some TCR beta motif variants had previously been reported in synovial fluid and blood of reactive arthritis patients, which suggested common disease-initiation mechanisms. Blood from ankylosing spondylitis patients appeared to be characterized by a TCR beta motif made up of under 10 highly homologous amino acid variants. According to the report, matched synovial fluid samples from ankylosing spondylitis patients were significantly enriched for the disease-linked clones. The disease-linked clones had a CD8+ phenotype and were found at relatively low frequencies in peripheral blood.

For each ankylosing spondylitis patient, the synovial fluid sample was matched to a blood sample from that same patient. The TCR comes from a male donor with ankylosing spondylitis. The sequence is built from TRBV20-1 and TRBJ1-2; a stretch of 7 junction bases matches TRBD1. Material: synovial fluid, either unsorted or a sorted T cell fraction (not recorded which). In nucleotides, the sequence is TGCAGTGCTAGACGGGCAGGGGGTGACTATGGCTACACCTTC. Protein translation: CSARRAGGDYGYTF.